This T cell receptor (beta chain) derives from a study of shared clonotypes between healthy human individuals. V gave up 0 bases and J gave up 5 bases; unmatched junction bases: 10. The CDR3 is made up of 16 amino acids. Germline-derived CDR1 and CDR2 are SGHDT and YYEEEE. Sequencing used immunoSEQ multiplex PCR; TCRdb keeps in-frame clones, though not all of them. The data show over a million clones, 98% seen once. The receptor was derived from a man younger than 45 in good health. The sample consisted of naive CD4+ T cells sorted from blood. Subset of the sample: CD45RA+ positively selected. The rearrangement joins TRBV5-6 to TRBJ2-7; 8 positions match TRBD2. CDR3 DNA sequence: TGTGCCAGCAGCTTGGCCCAAGCGGGAGTCCGAGACGAGCAGTACTTC. Translated: CASSLAQAGVRDEQYF.